Each of the 27 T cell receptor beta chains below was sequenced from the same sample in a study of CD8 T cells in ankylosing spondylitis. TCRdb independently ran MiXCR on the 5' RACE reads; one entry per CDR3 protein. The sample lists tens of thousands of distinct CDR3 sequences, roughly 7.3% occurring once. Sequences were obtained from blood, either unsorted or a sorted T cell fraction (not recorded which). These receptors were obtained from a female donor with ankylosing spondylitis or in good health (not recorded which).

In this sample, this clonotype turned up a few times. The rearrangement uses TRBV7-8 and TRBJ2-6, with D perhaps matching TRBD1 (5 bases). Germline V gives CDR1 SGHVS, CDR2 FQNEAQ. V shed 4 bases and J shed 4 bases, with 5 bases lying between them. This CDR3 region has 13 residues. CDR3 sequence: CASSWTGANVLTF. CDR3 coding DNA: TGTGCCAGCAGCTGGACAGGGGCCAACGTCCTGACTTTC. The variable domain in full, with the rest retrieved from reference TRBV7-8 and TRBJ2-6, is GAGVSQSPRYKVAKRGQDVALRCDPISGHVSLFWYQQALGQGPEFLTYFQNEAQLDKSGLPSDRFFAERPEGSVSTLKIQRTQQEDSAVYLCASSWTGANVLTFGAGSRLTVL.

At least ten counts were recorded for this clonotype. The gene calls are TRBV12-3 or TRBV12-4 and TRBJ2-7, with 9 bases lining up with TRBD2. V lost 3 bases to trimming and J lost 1 base; unmatched junction nucleotides: 4. The CDR3 is made up of 15 amino acids. The CDR3 loop is CASSFRLAASYEQYF. Here the CDR3 DNA reads TGTGCCAGCAGTTTCAGACTAGCGGCTTCCTACGAGCAGTACTTC.

This clonotype has a count of ten or more. A junction boundary mismatches the germline segment, possibly from a read error. The chain couples TRBV5-1 to TRBJ2-5; D not resolved. Germline values: CDR1 SGHRS, CDR2 YFSETQ. The CDR3 is 11 residues long. CDR3 nucleotide sequence: TGTGCCAGCAGTTACCAAGAGACCCAGTACTTC. Amino acid sequence: CASSYQETQYF. The whole variable domain, filled in from reference TRBV5-1 and TRBJ2-5, reads KAGVTQTPRYLIKTRGQQVTLSCSPISGHRSVSWYQQTPGQGLQFLFEYFSETQRNKGNFPGRFSGRQFSNSRSEMNVSTLELGDSALYLCASSYQETQYFGPGTRLLVL.

This clonotype was counted ten times or more. The chain carries TRBV4-1 and TRBJ2-3; D gene uncertain. V was trimmed by 3 bases and J by 2 bases, leaving 15 bases between them. The CDR3 is 16 residues long. Germline loops: CDR1 MGHRA, CDR2 YSYEKL. The CDR3 DNA is TGCGCCAGCAGCCACGGAACCTTCCCTCCCACAGATACGCAGTATTTT. Protein: CASSHGTFPPTDTQYF.

A few counts support this clonotype. The chain links TRBV7-2 to TRBJ2-1; tentatively, D is TRBD2 (6 bases). Germline CDR1 is SGHTA and CDR2 is FQGNSA. This CDR3 has 16 amino acids. V was trimmed by 5 bases and J by 2 bases, leaving 16 bases between them. The CDR3 sequence is CASSLTGDFAYNEQFF. For the CDR3, the DNA is TGTGCCAGCAGCCTCACCGGGGACTTTGCCTACAATGAGCAGTTCTTC.

This clonotype was detected many times. This rearrangement joins TRBV29-1 to TRBJ1-1; 10 positions agree with TRBD1. The CDR3 spans 13 residues. Trimming cost V 8 bases and J 4 bases; bases outside gene matches: 7. The germline V gene has CDR1 SQVTM and CDR2 ANQGSEA. For the CDR3, the DNA is TGCAGCACGCGGGACAGGGGCGCCACTGAAGCTTTCTTT. Its protein is CSTRDRGATEAFF.

This clonotype has at least ten counts. The chain has TRBV4-1 and TRBJ2-2, with 9 positions matching TRBD2. The CDR3 spans 19 residues. The junction had 9 bases not matched to a gene; V was cut back by 0 bases and J by 1 base. CDR1 MGHRA and CDR2 YSYEKL come from the germline V gene. In nucleotides, the CDR3 is TGCGCCAGCAGCCAAGAGGAAATAGGCGGGGGGGTGAACACCGGGGAGCTGTTTTTT. As protein: CASSQEEIGGGVNTGELFF.

This clonotype has just a few counts. The V gene is TRBV7-9, the J gene TRBJ2-5, with D perhaps matching TRBD1 (5 bases). V dropped 4 bases and J dropped 5 bases, with 11 bases sitting between them. Germline loops: CDR1 SEHNR, CDR2 FQNEAQ (reference sequence). The CDR3 is 13 amino acids. The CDR3 DNA is TGTGCCAGCAGCTCGCTGGACAAGGAGACCCAGTACTTC. Translated, it gives CASSSLDKETQYF.

This clonotype appeared a few times. The V gene is TRBV6-5, the J gene TRBJ1-2; D possibly corresponds to TRBD1 (6 bases). The V and J ends lost 0 bases and 4 bases respectively, with 18 bases between them. Germline V gives CDR1 MNHEY, CDR2 SVGAGI. The length of the CDR3 is 17 residues. The CDR3 here is CASSYSDRGAQGYGYTF. CDR3 in DNA: TGTGCCAGCAGTTACTCTGATCGGGGGGCGCAAGGCTATGGCTACACCTTC.

This clonotype occurred many times. This sequence joins TRBV7-9 and TRBJ1-1, with D unresolved. V was pared by 3 bases and J by 1 base, with 12 bases between. Germline CDR1 and CDR2: SEHNR and FQNEAQ (reference sequence). CDR3 length: 15 amino acids. The CDR3 nucleotides are TGTGCCAGCAGCTTCCAAGCCTCAGGGAACACTGAAGCTTTCTTT. Translating it yields CASSFQASGNTEAFF.

Many counts were recorded for this clonotype. The V call is TRBV12-3 or TRBV12-4, the J call TRBJ2-3; D remains ambiguous. This CDR3 contains 14 residues. The ends were cut back, 1 base at V and 2 bases at J, with 7 bases in the middle. The CDR3 region has the DNA TGTGCCAGCAGTTTAGTACAGTTCACAGATACGCAGTATTTT. Its protein product is CASSLVQFTDTQYF.

This sequence joins TRBV29-1 and TRBJ1-3; unclear D gene. The germline V gene has CDR1 SQVTM and CDR2 ANQGSEA. The CDR3 runs to 11 residues. The V end lost 3 bases, the J end lost 10 bases, and 10 bases lay between the germline ends. The CDR3 DNA sequence: TGCAGCGTTGAGATGGGCTCGACCATATATTTT. Translating it yields CSVEMGSTIYF.

In this sample, this clonotype turned up many times. The V and J genes are TRBV11-3 and TRBJ1-5; D is undetermined. V shed 4 bases and J shed 3 bases, with 7 bases lying between them. Germline V lookup: CDR1 SGHNT, CDR2 YENEEA. The CDR3 loop spans 13 amino acids. In DNA, the CDR3 is TGTGCCAGCAGCTCCAGCCTCAATCAGCCCCAGCATTTT. Its translation is CASSSSLNQPQHF.

This clonotype has ten or more counts. The chain joins TRBV19 to TRBJ1-5; no reliable D call. Germline V gene lookup returns CDR1 LNHDA and CDR2 SQIVND (reference sequence). This CDR3 comprises 15 residues. The V end lost 1 base, the J end lost 2 bases, and 9 bases lay between the germline ends. The CDR3 loop reads CASSIATVRNQPQHF. The CDR3, as DNA: TGTGCCAGTAGTATAGCTACAGTCCGCAATCAGCCCCAGCATTTT. Using reference TRBV19 and TRBJ1-5 for the parts outside the CDR3, the full variable domain is DGGITQSPKYLFRKEGQNVTLSCEQNLNHDAMYWYRQDPGQGLRLIYYSQIVNDFQKGDIAEGYSVSREKKESFPLTVTSAQKNPTAFYLCASSIATVRNQPQHFGDGTRLSIL.

The chain uses TRBV6-2 or TRBV6-3 and TRBJ1-1; D uncertain. Per germline, CDR1 MNHEY and CDR2 SVGEGT. Trimming stripped 5 bases from V and 0 bases from J, with 4 bases between. The CDR3 sequence is 12 residues long. CDR3 bases: TGTGCCAGCAGTCCCATGAACACTGAAGCTTTCTTT. Translation: CASSPMNTEAFF.

This clonotype was recorded a few times. J is TRBJ2-1 and V is TRBV6-5, with TRBD2 identical over 10 bases. The CDR3 consists of 16 residues. V dropped 3 bases and J dropped 11; count of bases not matched to a gene: 13. CDR1 is MNHEY and CDR2 is SVGAGI in the germline V gene. The CDR3 spells CASSYWASGGERKQFF. The DNA for the CDR3 is TGTGCCAGCAGTTATTGGGCTAGCGGGGGTGAAAGGAAGCAGTTCTTC.

This clonotype was seen only once. V is TRBV20-1 and J is TRBJ2-3, with D possibly TRBD1 on 5 matching bases. The germline V gene has CDR1 DFQATT and CDR2 SNEGSKA (reference sequence). The CDR3 has 15 amino acids. The CDR3 loop reads CIWAQAPGKADTQYF. The CDR3 DNA is TGCATCTGGGCACAGGCTCCGGGTAAGGCAGATACGCAGTATTTT.

This clonotype has ten or more counts. The V call is TRBV5-1, the J call TRBJ2-7, with D possibly called TRBD1 or TRBD2 (5 bases each). Deletions cut 0 bases from V and 1 base from J, with 11 bases between. Germline CDR1 is SGHRS and CDR2 is YFSETQ. This CDR3 spans 15 amino acids. CDR3 in DNA: TGCGCCAGCAGCTTGGGGGACGGCGGTTCCTACGAGCAGTACTTC. Translation gives CASSLGDGGSYEQYF.

This clonotype was seen repeatedly, ten times or more. The chain links TRBV5-1 to TRBJ1-5; 9 positions match TRBD1. The germline V gene encodes CDR1 SGHRS and CDR2 YFSETQ. V lost 0 bases to trimming and J lost 3 bases; unmatched junction nucleotides: 1. This CDR3 comprises 15 residues. CDR3 sequence (DNA): TGCGCCAGCAGCTTGGGGGACAGGGTCAATCAGCCCCAGCATTTT. Translation: CASSLGDRVNQPQHF.

The sample holds many counts of this clonotype. The chain employs TRBV20-1 and TRBJ1-1; D gene unclear. The V end lost 6 bases, the J end lost 0 bases, and 5 bases lay between the germline ends. The germline CDR1 and CDR2 sequences are DFQATT and SNEGSKA (reference sequence). The CDR3 sequence is 11 residues long. The DNA for the CDR3 is TGCAGTGCGCCATTGAACACTGAAGCTTTCTTT. Translated: CSAPLNTEAFF.

The gene calls are TRBV12-3 or TRBV12-4 and TRBJ2-1; 11 bases match TRBD1. The junction had 3 bases not matched to a gene; V was cut back by 0 bases and J by 8 bases. The CDR3 consists of 15 residues. Here the CDR3 DNA reads TGTGCCAGCAGTTTAGCTGGGACAGGGGGACATGAGCAGTTCTTC. Translated: CASSLAGTGGHEQFF.

Points on this clonotype: A read error may be the cause here, since a much bigger clone is one base away. The chain joins TRBV3-1 to TRBJ2-3, with D uncertain. There are 18 residues in the CDR3. Germline assignment: CDR1 LGHDT and CDR2 YNNKEL (reference sequence). CDR3 sequence (DNA): TGTGCCACCAGCCAAGATCTGTCGCTTGGGGTAGCTACAGATACGCAGTATTTT. Its translation is CATSQDLSLGVATDTQYF.

The chain has TRBV28 and TRBJ2-1; D tentatively fits TRBD1 or TRBD2 (6 bases each). This CDR3 has 15 residues. Trimming took 8 bases from V and 0 from J, leaving 14 bases between them. Germline V gene sequence: CDR1 MDHEN, CDR2 SYDVKM. The CDR3, as DNA: TGTGCCAGCCTTAGGGGGGCACGCTCCTACAATGAGCAGTTCTTC. Translation gives CASLRGARSYNEQFF.

This clonotype was picked up many times. This chain uses TRBV5-1 with TRBJ2-1, with D possibly TRBD2 on 5 matching bases. The V end was cut by 3 bases, the J end by 0 bases, with 13 bases between. Germline loops: CDR1 SGHRS, CDR2 YFSETQ. This CDR3 has 16 residues. CDR3 DNA: TGCGCCAGCAGCTCAACGACTACGAGCTCCTACAATGAGCAGTTCTTC. This sequence encodes CASSSTTTSSYNEQFF.

There are a few counts of this clonotype. This rearrangement joins TRBV28 to TRBJ2-7; D is undetermined. The V end was cut by 4 bases, the J end by 4 bases, with 14 bases between. In germline, CDR1 is MDHEN, CDR2 SYDVKM. This CDR3 region has 14 residues. CDR3 sequence reads: CASSSQGPSYEQYV. In DNA form, the CDR3 reads TGTGCCAGCAGTTCCCAAGGTCCCTCGTACGAGCAGTACGTC.

This clonotype was seen ten or more times. J is TRBJ2-2 and V is TRBV10-3; D is possibly TRBD2 (5 bases). V lost 8 bases, J lost 0 bases, and 7 bases lay in between. Germline CDR1 ENHRY, CDR2 SYGVKD. The CDR3 sequence is 13 residues long. DNA for the CDR3: TGTGCCATCCCGGGAACGAACACCGGGGAGCTGTTTTTT. It codes for CAIPGTNTGELFF.

This clonotype has ten or more counts. The chain links TRBV20-1 to TRBJ2-2, with TRBD2 matching over 8 bases. There are 17 residues in the CDR3. V was pared by 0 bases and J by 1 base, with 7 bases of the junction left unmatched. Germline CDR1 is DFQATT and CDR2 is SNEGSKA (reference sequence). This chain's CDR3 is CSARDSGGAWNTGELFF. The CDR3 coding sequence is TGCAGTGCTAGAGATTCCGGGGGGGCCTGGAACACCGGGGAGCTGTTTTTT.